This TCR beta chain was profiled in a study of tumor-infiltrating lymphocytes in oesophageal squamous cell carcinoma. The germline CDR1 and CDR2 sequences are MNHNY and SVGAGI (reference sequence). The length of the CDR3 is 17 residues. Germline trimming cut 4 bases from V and 5 bases from J; bases unmatched to any gene: 14. TCRdb used MiXCR to reprocess the PCR reads, holding one entry per CDR3 protein. The sample lists some 16,000 distinct CDR3 sequences, 53% occurring once. The TCR originated in a male donor with esophageal squamous cell carcinoma. This rearrangement joins TRBV6-6 to TRBJ2-3; TRBD1 aligns across 8 bases. The sample comprised esophageal tumor tissue. CDR3 amino acids: CASSSWGSDRVGDTQYF. In nucleotides, the CDR3 is TGTGCCAGCAGTTCCTGGGGATCGGACAGGGTTGGAGATACGCAGTATTTT.